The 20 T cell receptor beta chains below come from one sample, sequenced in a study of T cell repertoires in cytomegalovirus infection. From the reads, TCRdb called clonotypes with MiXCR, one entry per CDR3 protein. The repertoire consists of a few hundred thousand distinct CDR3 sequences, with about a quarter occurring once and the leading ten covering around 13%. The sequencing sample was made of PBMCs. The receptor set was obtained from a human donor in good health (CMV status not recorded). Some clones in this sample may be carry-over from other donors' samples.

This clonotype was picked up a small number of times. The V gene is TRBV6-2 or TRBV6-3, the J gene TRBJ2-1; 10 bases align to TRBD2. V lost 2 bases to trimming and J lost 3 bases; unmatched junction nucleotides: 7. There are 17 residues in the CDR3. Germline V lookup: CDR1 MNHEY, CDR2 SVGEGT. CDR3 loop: CASSYSLAGVIYNEQFF. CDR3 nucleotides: TGTGCCAGCAGTTACAGTCTAGCGGGAGTGATCTACAATGAGCAGTTCTTC.

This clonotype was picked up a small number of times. CDR3 sequence reads: CAWRGQGKGWAYEQYF. The CDR3 nucleotides are TGTGCCTGGAGGGGACAGGGGAAAGGTTGGGCCTACGAGCAGTACTTC. This rearrangement joins TRBV30 to TRBJ2-7; 10 nucleotides line up with TRBD1. The germline CDR1 and CDR2 sequences are GTSNPN and SVGIG (reference sequence). There are 16 residues in the CDR3. Trimming took 3 bases from V and 2 from J; bases not matched to a gene: 10.

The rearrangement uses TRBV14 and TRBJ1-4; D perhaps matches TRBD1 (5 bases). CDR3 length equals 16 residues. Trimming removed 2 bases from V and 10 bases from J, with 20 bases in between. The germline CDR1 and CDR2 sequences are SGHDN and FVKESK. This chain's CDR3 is CASSQTVRGSWRKLFF. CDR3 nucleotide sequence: TGTGCCAGCAGCCAAACGGTGAGGGGATCGTGGAGAAAACTGTTTTTT. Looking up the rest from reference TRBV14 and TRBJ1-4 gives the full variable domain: EAGVTQFPSHSVIEKGQTVTLRCDPISGHDNLYWYRRVMGKEIKFLLHFVKESKQDESGMPNNRFLAERTGGTYSTLKVQPAELEDSGVYFCASSQTVRGSWRKLFFGSGTQLSVL.

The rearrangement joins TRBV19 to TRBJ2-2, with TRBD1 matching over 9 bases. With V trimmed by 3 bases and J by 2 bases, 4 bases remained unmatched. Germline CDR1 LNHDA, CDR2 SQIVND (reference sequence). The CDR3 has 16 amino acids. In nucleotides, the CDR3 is TGTGCCAGTAGTATCGCACAGGGGGCTAACACCGGGGAGCTGTTTTTT. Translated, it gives CASSIAQGANTGELFF.

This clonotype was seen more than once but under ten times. The CDR3 loop reads CASSLTSIKTQYF. As DNA, the CDR3 is TGTGCCAGCAGCTTGACCAGTATCAAGACCCAGTACTTC. The V gene is TRBV5-5, the J gene TRBJ2-5, with D hard to call. The CDR3 is 13 residues long. Germline CDR1 and CDR2: SGHKS and YYEKEE (reference sequence). V lost 1 base and J lost 6, with 10 bases in between.

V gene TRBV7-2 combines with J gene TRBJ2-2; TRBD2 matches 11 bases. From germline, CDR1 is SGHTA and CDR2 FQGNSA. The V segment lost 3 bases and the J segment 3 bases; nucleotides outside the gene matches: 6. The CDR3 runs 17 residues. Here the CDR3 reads CASSLELAGGDTGELFF. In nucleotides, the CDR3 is TGTGCCAGCAGCTTGGAGCTAGCGGGAGGTGACACCGGGGAGCTGTTTTTT.

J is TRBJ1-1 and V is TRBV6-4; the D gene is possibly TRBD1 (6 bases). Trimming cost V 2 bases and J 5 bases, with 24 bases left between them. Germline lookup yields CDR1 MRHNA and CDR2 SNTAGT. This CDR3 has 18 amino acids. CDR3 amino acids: CASSDSRLQGIRGTEAFF. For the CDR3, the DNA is TGTGCCAGCAGTGACAGTCGTCTCCAGGGGATTAGGGGGACTGAAGCTTTCTTT.

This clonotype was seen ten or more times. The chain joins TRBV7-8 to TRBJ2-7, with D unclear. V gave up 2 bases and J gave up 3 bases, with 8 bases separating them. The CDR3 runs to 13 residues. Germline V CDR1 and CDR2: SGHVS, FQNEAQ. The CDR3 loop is CASSLSALYEQYF. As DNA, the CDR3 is TGTGCCAGCAGCTTATCGGCCCTCTACGAGCAGTACTTC.

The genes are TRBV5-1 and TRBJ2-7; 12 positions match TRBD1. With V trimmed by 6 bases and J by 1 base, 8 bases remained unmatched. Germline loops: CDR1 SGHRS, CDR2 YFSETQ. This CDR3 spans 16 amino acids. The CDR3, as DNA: TGCGCCAGCACCTTCAGGGACAGGGGGCTATCCTACGAGCAGTACGTC. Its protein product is CASTFRDRGLSYEQYV.

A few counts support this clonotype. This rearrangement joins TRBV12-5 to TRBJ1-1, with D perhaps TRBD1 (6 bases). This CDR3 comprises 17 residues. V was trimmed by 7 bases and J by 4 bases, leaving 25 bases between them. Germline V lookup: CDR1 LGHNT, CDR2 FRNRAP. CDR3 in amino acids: CASAIAGGRLLSTEAFF. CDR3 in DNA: TGTGCTAGTGCCATAGCCGGGGGGCGCTTATTAAGCACTGAAGCTTTCTTT. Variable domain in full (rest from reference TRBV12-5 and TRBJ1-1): DARVTQTPRHKVTEMGQEVTMRCQPILGHNTVFWYRQTMMQGLELLAYFRNRAPLDDSGMPKDRFSAEMPDATLATLKIQPSEPRDSAVYFCASAIAGGRLLSTEAFFGQGTRLTVV.

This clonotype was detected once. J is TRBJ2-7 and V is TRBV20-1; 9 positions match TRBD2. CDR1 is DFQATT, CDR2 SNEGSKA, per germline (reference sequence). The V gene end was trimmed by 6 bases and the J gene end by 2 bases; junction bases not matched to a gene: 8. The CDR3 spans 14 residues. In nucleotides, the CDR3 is TGCAGTGCGACTGGGCTAGCGGGACCCTACGAGCAGTACGTC. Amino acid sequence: CSATGLAGPYEQYV.

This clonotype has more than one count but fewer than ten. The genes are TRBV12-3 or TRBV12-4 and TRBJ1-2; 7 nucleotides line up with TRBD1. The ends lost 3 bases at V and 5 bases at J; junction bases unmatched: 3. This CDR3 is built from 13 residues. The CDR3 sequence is CASSFRDRYGYTF. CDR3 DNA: TGTGCCAGCAGTTTCCGGGACAGATATGGCTACACCTTC.

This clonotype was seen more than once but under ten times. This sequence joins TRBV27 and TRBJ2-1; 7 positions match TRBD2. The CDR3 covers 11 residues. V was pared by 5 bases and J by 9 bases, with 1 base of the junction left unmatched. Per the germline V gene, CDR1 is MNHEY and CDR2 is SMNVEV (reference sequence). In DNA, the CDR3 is TGTGCCAGCAGTAGCGGGATTGAGCAGTTCTTC. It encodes CASSSGIEQFF.

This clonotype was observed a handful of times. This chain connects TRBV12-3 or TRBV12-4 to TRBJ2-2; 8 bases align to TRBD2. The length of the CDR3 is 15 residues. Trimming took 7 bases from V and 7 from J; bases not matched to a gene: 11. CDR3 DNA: TGTGCCAGCATTGACGGGAGGGCCGGATTCGGGGAGCTGTTTTTT. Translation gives CASIDGRAGFGELFF.

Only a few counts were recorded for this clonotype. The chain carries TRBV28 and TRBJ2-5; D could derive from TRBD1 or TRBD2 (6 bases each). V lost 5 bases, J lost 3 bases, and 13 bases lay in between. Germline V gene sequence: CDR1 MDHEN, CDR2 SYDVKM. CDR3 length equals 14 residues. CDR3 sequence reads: CASSGYRGEETQYF. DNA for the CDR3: TGTGCCAGCAGTGGGTATAGGGGGGAAGAGACCCAGTACTTC.

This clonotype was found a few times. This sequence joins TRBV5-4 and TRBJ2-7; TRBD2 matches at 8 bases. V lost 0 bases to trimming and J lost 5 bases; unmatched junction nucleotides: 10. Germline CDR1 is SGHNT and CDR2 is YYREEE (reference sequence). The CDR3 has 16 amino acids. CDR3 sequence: CASSLAGSGNRNEQYV. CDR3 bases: TGTGCCAGCAGCTTGGCCGGTAGCGGGAACAGGAACGAGCAGTACGTC.

This chain's CDR3 is CSARVLFLASGSANEQFF. CDR3 bases: TGCAGTGCTAGAGTTTTATTCCTTGCTAGCGGGTCAGCGAATGAGCAGTTCTTC. This sequence joins TRBV20-1 and TRBJ2-1; 8 bases fit TRBD2. V lost 1 base, J lost 7 bases, and 18 bases stayed unmatched. Germline-derived CDR1 and CDR2 are DFQATT and SNEGSKA (reference sequence). There are 18 residues in the CDR3.

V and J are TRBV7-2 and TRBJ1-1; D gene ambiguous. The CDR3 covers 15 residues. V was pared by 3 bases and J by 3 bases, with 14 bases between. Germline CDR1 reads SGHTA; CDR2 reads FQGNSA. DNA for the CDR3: TGTGCCAGCAGCTTCGGACCTACTAGGGACACTGAAGCTTTCTTT. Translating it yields CASSFGPTRDTEAFF.

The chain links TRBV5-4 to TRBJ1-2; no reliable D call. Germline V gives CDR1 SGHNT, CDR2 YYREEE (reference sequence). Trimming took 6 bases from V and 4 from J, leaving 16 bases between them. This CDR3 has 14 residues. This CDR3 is CASIEDGRSYGYTF. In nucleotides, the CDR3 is TGTGCCAGCATAGAAGACGGGAGGAGCTATGGCTACACCTTC.

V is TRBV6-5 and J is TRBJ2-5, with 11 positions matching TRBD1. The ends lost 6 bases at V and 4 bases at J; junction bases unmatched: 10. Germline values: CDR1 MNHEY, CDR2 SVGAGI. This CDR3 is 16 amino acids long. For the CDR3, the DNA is TGTGCCAGCAGAGCAAGGGACAGGGGGATTTCAGAGACCCAGTACTTC. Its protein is CASRARDRGISETQYF.